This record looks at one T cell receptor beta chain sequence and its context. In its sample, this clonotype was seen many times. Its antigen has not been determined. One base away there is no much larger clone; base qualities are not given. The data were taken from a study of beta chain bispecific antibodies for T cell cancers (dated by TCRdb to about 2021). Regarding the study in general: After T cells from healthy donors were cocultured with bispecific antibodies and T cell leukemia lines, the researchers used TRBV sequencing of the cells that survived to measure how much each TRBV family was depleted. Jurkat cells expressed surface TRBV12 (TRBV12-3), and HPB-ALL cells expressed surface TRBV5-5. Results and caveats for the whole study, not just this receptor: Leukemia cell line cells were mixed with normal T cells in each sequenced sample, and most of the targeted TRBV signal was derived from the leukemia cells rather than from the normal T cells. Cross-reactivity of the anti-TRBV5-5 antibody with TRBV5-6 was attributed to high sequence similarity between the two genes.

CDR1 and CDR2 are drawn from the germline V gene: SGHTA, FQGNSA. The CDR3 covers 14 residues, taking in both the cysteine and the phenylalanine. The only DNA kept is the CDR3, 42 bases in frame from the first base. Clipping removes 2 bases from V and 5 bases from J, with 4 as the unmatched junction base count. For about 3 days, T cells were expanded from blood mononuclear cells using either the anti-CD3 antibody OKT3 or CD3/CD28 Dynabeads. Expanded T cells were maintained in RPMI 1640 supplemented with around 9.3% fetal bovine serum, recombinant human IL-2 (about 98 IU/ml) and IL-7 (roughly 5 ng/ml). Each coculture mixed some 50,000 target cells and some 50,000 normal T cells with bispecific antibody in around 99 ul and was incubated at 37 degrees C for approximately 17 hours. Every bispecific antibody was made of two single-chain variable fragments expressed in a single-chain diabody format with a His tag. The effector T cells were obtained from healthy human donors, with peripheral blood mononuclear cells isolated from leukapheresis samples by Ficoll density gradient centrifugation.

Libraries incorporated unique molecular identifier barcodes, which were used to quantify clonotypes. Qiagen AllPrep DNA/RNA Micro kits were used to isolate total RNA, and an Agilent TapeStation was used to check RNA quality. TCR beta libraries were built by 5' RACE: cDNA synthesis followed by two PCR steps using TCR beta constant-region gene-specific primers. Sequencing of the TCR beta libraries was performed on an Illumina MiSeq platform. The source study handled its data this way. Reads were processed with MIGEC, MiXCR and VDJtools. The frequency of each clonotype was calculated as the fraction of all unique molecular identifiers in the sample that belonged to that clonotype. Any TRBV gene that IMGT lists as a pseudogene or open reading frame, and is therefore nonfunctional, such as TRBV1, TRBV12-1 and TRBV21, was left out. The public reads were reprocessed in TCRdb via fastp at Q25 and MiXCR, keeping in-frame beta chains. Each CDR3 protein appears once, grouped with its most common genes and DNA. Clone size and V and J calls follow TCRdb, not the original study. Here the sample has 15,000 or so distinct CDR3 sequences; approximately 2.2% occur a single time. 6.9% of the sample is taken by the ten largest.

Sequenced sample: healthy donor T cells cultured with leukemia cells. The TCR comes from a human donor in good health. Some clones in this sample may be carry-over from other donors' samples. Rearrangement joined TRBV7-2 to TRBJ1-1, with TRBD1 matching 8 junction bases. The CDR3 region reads CASSLQGASTEAFF. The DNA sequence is TGTGCCAGCAGCTTACAGGGGGCGAGTACTGAAGCTTTCTTT.